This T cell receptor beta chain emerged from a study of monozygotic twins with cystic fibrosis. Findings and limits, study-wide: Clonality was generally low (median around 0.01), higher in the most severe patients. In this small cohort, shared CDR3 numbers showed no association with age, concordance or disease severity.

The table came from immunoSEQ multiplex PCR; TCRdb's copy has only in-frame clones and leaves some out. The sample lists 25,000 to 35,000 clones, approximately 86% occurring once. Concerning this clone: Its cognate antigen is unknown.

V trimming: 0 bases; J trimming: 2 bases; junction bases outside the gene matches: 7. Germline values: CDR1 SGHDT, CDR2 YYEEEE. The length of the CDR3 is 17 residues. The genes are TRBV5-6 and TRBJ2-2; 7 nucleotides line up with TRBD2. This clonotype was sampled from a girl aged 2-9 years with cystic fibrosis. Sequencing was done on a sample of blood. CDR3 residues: CASSLAGGRANTGELFF. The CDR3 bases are TGTGCCAGCAGCTTGGCCGGGGGGAGGGCCAACACCGGGGAGCTGTTTTTT.